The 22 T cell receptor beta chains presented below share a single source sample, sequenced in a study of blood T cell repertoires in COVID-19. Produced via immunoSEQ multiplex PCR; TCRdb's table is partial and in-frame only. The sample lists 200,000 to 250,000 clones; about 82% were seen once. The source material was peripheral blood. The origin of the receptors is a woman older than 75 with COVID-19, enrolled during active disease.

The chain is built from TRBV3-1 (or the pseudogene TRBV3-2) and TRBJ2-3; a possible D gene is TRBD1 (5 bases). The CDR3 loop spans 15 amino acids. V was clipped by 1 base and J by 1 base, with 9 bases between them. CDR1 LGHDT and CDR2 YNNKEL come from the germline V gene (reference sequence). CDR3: CASSQGTGGTDTQYF. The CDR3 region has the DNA TGTGCCAGCAGCCAAGGAACAGGAGGCACAGATACGCAGTATTTT.

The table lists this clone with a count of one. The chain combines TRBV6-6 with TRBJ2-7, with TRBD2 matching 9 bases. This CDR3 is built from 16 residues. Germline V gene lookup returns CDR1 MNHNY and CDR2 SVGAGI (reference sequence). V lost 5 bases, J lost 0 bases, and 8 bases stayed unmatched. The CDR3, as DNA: TGTGCCAGCAGTCACCGGACTAGCGCGAGCTCCTACGAGCAGTACGTC. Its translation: CASSHRTSASSYEQYV.

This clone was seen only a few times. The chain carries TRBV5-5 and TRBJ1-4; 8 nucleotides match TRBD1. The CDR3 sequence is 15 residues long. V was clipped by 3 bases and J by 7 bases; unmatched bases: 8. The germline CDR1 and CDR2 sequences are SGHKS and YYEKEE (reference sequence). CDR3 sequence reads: CASSSDRGLGEKLFF. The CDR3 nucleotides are TGTGCCAGCAGCTCTGACAGGGGTCTGGGTGAAAAACTGTTTTTT.

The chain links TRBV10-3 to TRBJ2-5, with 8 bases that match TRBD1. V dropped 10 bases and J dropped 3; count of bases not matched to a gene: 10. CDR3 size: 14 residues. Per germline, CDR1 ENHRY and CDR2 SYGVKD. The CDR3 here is CATEGQGREETQYF. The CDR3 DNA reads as TGTGCCACCGAAGGACAGGGAAGGGAAGAGACCCAGTACTTC.

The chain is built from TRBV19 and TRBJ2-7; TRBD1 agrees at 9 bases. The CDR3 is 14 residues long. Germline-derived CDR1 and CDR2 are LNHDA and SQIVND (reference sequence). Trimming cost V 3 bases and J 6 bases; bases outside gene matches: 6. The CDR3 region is CASSINGQGSEQYF. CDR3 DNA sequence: TGTGCCAGTAGTATTAACGGACAGGGGTCCGAGCAGTACTTC. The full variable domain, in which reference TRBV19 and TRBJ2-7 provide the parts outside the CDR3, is DGGITQSPKYLFRKEGQNVTLSCEQNLNHDAMYWYRQDPGQGLRLIYYSQIVNDFQKGDIAEGYSVSREKKESFPLTVTSAQKNPTAFYLCASSINGQGSEQYFGPGTRLTVT.

Written as DNA, the CDR3 is TGTGCCAGCAGCCCGGGACAGACTAATGAAAAACTGTTTTTT. Its translation is CASSPGQTNEKLFF. The rearrangement links TRBV2 to TRBJ1-4, with 7 bases identical to TRBD1. The CDR3 runs 14 residues. Germline-derived CDR1 and CDR2 are SNHLY and FYNNEI. V shed 6 bases, J shed 2 bases, and the junction held 3 bases outside the gene matches.

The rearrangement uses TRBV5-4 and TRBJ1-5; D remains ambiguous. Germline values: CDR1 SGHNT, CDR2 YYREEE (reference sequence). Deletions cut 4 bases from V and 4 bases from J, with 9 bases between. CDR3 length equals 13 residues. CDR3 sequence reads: CASSLALNQPQHF. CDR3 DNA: TGTGCCAGCAGCCTGGCCCTAAATCAGCCCCAGCATTTT.

The CDR3 sequence: CASSPRLATETQYF. CDR3 nucleotide sequence: TGTGCCAGCAGCCCCCGACTAGCGACAGAGACCCAGTACTTC. J is TRBJ2-5 and V is TRBV11-2; 8 bases line up with TRBD2. Trimming removed 5 bases from V and 4 bases from J; junction bases left unmatched: 6. The CDR3 covers 14 residues. Germline loops: CDR1 SGHAT, CDR2 FQNNGV.

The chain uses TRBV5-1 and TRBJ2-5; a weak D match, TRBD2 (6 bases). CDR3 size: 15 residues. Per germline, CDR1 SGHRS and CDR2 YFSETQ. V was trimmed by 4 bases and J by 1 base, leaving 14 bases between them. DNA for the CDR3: TGCGCCAGCAGCCCGGCCGGGGGTGTCCAAGAGACCCAGTACTTC. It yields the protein CASSPAGGVQETQYF.

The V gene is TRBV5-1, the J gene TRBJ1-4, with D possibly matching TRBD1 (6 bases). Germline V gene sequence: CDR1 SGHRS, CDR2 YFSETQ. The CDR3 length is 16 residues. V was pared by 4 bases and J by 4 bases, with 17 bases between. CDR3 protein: CASSPLPGADNEKLFF. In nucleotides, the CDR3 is TGCGCCAGCAGCCCCCTACCAGGGGCGGATAATGAAAAACTGTTTTTT.

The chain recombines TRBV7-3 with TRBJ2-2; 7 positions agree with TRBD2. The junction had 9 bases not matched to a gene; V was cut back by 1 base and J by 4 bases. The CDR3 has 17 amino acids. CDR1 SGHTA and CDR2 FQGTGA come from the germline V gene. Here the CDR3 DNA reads TGTGCCAGCAGCTTAATAGCAGCCCCTAGCGGCACCGGGGAGCTGTTTTTT. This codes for CASSLIAAPSGTGELFF.

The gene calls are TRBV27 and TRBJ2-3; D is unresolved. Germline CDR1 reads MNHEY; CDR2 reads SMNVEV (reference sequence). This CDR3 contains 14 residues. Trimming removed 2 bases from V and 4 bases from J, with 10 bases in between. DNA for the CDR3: TGTGCCAGCAGTTTAGTAATGGCATCAGATACGCAGTATTTT. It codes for CASSLVMASDTQYF.

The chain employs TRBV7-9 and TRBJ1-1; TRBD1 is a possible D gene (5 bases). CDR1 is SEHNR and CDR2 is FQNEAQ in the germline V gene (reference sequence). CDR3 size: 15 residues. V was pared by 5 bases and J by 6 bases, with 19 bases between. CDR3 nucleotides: TGTGCCAGCAGCCCCGCCGGGGGGACGGTCTCTGAAGCTTTCTTT. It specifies CASSPAGGTVSEAFF.

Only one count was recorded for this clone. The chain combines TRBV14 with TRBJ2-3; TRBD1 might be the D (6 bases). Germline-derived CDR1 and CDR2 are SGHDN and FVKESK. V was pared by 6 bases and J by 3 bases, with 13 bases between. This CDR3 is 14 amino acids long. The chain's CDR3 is CASRSTRGTDTQYF. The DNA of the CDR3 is TGTGCCAGCAGATCTACCAGGGGTACAGATACGCAGTATTTT. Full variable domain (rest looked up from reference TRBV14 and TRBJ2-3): EAGVTQFPSHSVIEKGQTVTLRCDPISGHDNLYWYRRVMGKEIKFLLHFVKESKQDESGMPNNRFLAERTGGTYSTLKVQPAELEDSGVYFCASRSTRGTDTQYFGPGTRLTVL.

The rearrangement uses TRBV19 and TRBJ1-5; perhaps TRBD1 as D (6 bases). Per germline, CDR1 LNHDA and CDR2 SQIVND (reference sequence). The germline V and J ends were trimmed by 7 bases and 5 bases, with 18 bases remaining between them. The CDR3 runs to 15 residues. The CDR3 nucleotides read TGTGCCAGTACCTCCATCACAGGGCTCGATCAGCCCCAGCATTTT. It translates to CASTSITGLDQPQHF.

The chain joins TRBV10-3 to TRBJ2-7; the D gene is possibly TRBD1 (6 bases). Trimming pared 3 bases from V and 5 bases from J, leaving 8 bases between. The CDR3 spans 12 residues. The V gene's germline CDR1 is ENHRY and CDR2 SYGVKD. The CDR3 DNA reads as TGTGCCATCAGTGATCCAGGGGACGAGCAGTACTTC. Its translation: CAISDPGDEQYF.

CDR3 protein: CASSQKWTSDFSTDTQYF. CDR3 sequence (DNA): TGCGCCAGCAGCCAAAAATGGACTAGCGACTTTAGCACAGATACGCAGTATTTT. The chain joins TRBV4-1 to TRBJ2-3, with 9 bases matching TRBD2. V gave up 2 bases and J gave up 0 bases; unmatched junction bases: 9. Germline V gene lookup returns CDR1 MGHRA and CDR2 YSYEKL. The length of the CDR3 is 18 residues.

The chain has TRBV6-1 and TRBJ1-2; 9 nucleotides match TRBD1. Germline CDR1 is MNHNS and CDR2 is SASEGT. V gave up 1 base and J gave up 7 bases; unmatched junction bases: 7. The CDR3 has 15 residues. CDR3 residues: CASSEVPQGASGYTF. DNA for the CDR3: TGTGCCAGCAGTGAAGTCCCACAGGGGGCGTCTGGCTACACCTTC.

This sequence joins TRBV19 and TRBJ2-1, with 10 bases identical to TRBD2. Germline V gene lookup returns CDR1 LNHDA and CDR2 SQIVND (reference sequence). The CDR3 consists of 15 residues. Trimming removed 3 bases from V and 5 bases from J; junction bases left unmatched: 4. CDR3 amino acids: CASSIERGGNNEQFF. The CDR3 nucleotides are TGTGCCAGTAGTATCGAGCGGGGGGGAAACAATGAGCAGTTCTTC.

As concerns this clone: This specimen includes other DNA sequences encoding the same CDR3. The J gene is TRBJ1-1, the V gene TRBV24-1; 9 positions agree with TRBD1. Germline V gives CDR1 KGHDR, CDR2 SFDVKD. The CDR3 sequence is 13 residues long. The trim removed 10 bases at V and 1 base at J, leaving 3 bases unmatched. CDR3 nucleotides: TGTGCCACAAAGGGACAGGGGAACACTGAAGCTTTCTTT. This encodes CATKGQGNTEAFF.

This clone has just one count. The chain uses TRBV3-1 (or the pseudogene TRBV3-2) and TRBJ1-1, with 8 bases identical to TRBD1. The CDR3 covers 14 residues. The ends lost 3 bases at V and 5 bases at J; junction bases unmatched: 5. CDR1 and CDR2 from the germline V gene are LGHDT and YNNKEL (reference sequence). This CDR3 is CASSQGDRSTEAFF. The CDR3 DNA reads TGTGCCAGCAGCCAGGGGGACAGGAGTACTGAAGCTTTCTTT.

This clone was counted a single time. The CDR3 DNA follows: TGTGCCAGCAGCCCTTCCGGGACAGGGGGCAATCAGCCCCAGCATTTT. This encodes CASSPSGTGGNQPQHF. The chain recombines TRBV3-1 (or the pseudogene TRBV3-2) with TRBJ1-5, with 10 bases matching TRBD1. The germline V gene encodes CDR1 LGHDT and CDR2 YNNKEL (reference sequence). The CDR3 runs 16 residues. V trimming: 4 bases; J trimming: 2 bases; junction bases outside the gene matches: 5.